This T cell receptor beta chain stems from a study of T-cell reconstitution after alpha-beta-depleted transplantation in children. Trimming stripped 3 bases from V and 6 bases from J, with 12 bases between. This CDR3 has 13 amino acids. The germline CDR1 and CDR2 sequences are DFQATT and SNEGSKA (reference sequence). This clonotype has at least ten counts. During its preparation, the TCRbeta library received unique molecular identifiers. TCRdb re-analysed the PCR reads in MiXCR, keeping a single row per CDR3 protein. The table includes over 100,000 distinct CDR3 sequences, approximately 10% detected once.

The chain has TRBV20-1 and TRBJ2-1, with D uncertain. This receptor was obtained from a boy aged 2 to 9 with acute lymphoblastic leukemia, due to receive a stem cell transplant. The specimen comprised PBMCs, sampled before TCRalphabeta/CD19-depleted stem cell transplant. The CDR3 DNA sequence: TGCAGTGCTAGTCCCGGACGGCTCAATGAGCAGTTCTTC. Translation gives CSASPGRLNEQFF.